These 23 T cell receptor beta chains came from one sample sequenced in a study of beta chain features in type 1 diabetes (dated by TCRdb to between 2017 and 2018). What the work shows at the level of the full study, not this receptor alone: Type 1 diabetes patients showed a moderate but significant shortening of TCRB CDR3 length in all four CD4+ subsets.

Library preparation was by the immunoSEQ multiplex PCR assay. The High Capacity cDNA Reverse Transcription Kit was used to reverse transcribe all of the isolated RNA, meaning that expressed TCRB transcripts were what got sequenced. The table was pulled from immuneACCESS by TCRdb, which kept in-frame rearrangements only. Such tables lose some clones; where checked, under half of the loss comes from unresolved V genes, and the rest has no known cause. The sample table records around 250,000 clones; roughly 22% of these occur just once. The ten most abundant clones make up roughly 0.028% of the sample. For these TCRs, the target antigens are not known. The sequencing sample was made of naive CD4+ T cells from blood. The cell subset or site label here, explained by the study, means: true naive CD4+ T cells. The receptor source for this set is a woman aged 40 to 50 with type 1 diabetes.

This clone showed up just a few times. The CDR3 DNA reads TGTGCCAGCAGCCCGGGACTAGCGGGAATACGAGGGTCGGCAGATACGCAGTATTTT. Its translation: CASSPGLAGIRGSADTQYF. The chain carries TRBV7-3 and TRBJ2-3; the match to TRBD2 covers 13 bases. V shed 5 bases, J shed 4 bases, and the junction held 15 bases outside the gene matches. The CDR3 totals 19 residues. Germline CDR1 SGHTA, CDR2 FQGTGA.

This clone showed up just once. V and J are TRBV4-1 and TRBJ2-3; 9 bases are shared with TRBD2. The ends lost 1 base at V and 6 bases at J; junction bases unmatched: 5. The V gene's germline CDR1 is MGHRA and CDR2 YSYEKL. The CDR3 extends over 15 amino acids. The CDR3 here is CASSQVGTSSDTQYF. CDR3 bases: TGCGCCAGCAGCCAAGTAGGGACTAGCTCGGATACGCAGTATTTT.

In its sample, this clone was seen a few times. The chain couples TRBV5-6 to TRBJ2-4, with D tentatively TRBD1 (5 bases). Germline-derived CDR1 and CDR2 are SGHDT and YYEEEE. Trimming cost V 4 bases and J 7 bases, with 9 bases left between them. The CDR3 sequence is 12 residues long. CDR3 DNA sequence: TGTGCCAGCAGCACGGACAAGAACATTCAGTACTTC. This translates into CASSTDKNIQYF.

This clone has more than one count but fewer than ten. Distinct nucleotide sequences in the sample also encode this CDR3. The rearrangement uses TRBV20-1 and TRBJ2-7; D may be TRBD1 (6 bases). In germline, CDR1 is DFQATT, CDR2 SNEGSKA (reference sequence). This CDR3 contains 11 residues. Trimming removed 3 bases at V and 3 bases at J, with 6 bases between. Here the CDR3 reads CSARDSYEQYF. For the CDR3, the DNA is TGCAGTGCTAGGGACAGCTACGAGCAGTACTTC.

This chain joins TRBV2 and TRBJ2-1; TRBD1 might be the D (6 bases). The germline CDR1 and CDR2 sequences are SNHLY and FYNNEI. Trimming shortened V by 7 bases and J by 2 bases, and 18 bases separated the two germline ends. CDR3 length: 16 amino acids. The CDR3 reads CASTGRQASAYNEQFF. The CDR3 DNA is TGTGCCAGCACGGGAAGACAGGCGTCCGCCTACAATGAGCAGTTCTTC.

The rearrangement uses TRBV19 and TRBJ2-3; 7 bases match TRBD2. Germline-derived CDR1 and CDR2 are LNHDA and SQIVND (reference sequence). This CDR3 contains 14 residues. The trim removed 7 bases at V and 0 bases at J, leaving 4 bases unmatched. The CDR3 loop is CASNTGGSTDTQYF. The CDR3 bases are TGTGCCAGTAACACCGGGGGGAGCACAGATACGCAGTATTTT.

The table lists this clone with a count of one. The V call is TRBV7-2, the J call TRBJ1-5; D unresolved. Germline CDR1 SGHTA, CDR2 FQGNSA. The CDR3 length is 13 residues. Trimming cost V 5 bases and J 5 bases, with 10 bases left between them. The CDR3 nucleotides read TGTGCCAGCAGCCCGTCCATAGATCAGCCCCAGCATTTT. It specifies CASSPSIDQPQHF.

The sample holds a few counts of this clone. The chain carries TRBV2 and TRBJ2-1, with D uncertain. V was pared by 6 bases and J by 4 bases, with 7 bases between. The CDR3 sequence is 12 residues long. CDR1 is SNHLY and CDR2 is FYNNEI in the germline V gene. CDR3 nucleotide sequence: TGTGCCAGCAGCTACTTTTACAATGAGCAGTTCTTC. It yields the protein CASSYFYNEQFF. Based on the CDR3 plus reference TRBV2 and TRBJ2-1, the full variable domain is EPEVTQTPSHQVTQMGQEVILRCVPISNHLYFYWYRQILGQKVEFLVSFYNNEISEKSEIFDDQFSVERPDGSNFTLKIRSTKLEDSAMYFCASSYFYNEQFFGPGTRLTVL.

This clone occurred a few times. The chain couples TRBV15 to TRBJ1-2; TRBD1 matches 8 bases. CDR1 and CDR2 from the germline V gene are LNHNV and YYDKDF (reference sequence). V lost 5 bases and J lost 5; bases outside the gene matches: 10. There are 15 residues in the CDR3. As DNA, the CDR3 is TGTGCCACCAGCGAGGACGGACAGGGCACATATGGCTACACCTTC. This sequence encodes CATSEDGQGTYGYTF. The variable domain in full, completed from reference TRBV15 and TRBJ1-2, reads DAMVIQNPRYQVTQFGKPVTLSCSQTLNHNVMYWYQQKSSQAPKLLFHYYDKDFNNEADTPDNFQSRRPNTSFCFLDIRSPGLGDTAMYLCATSEDGQGTYGYTFGSGTRLTVV.

This chain joins TRBV18 and TRBJ2-1; 10 nucleotides agree with TRBD1. This CDR3 comprises 15 residues. The germline gives CDR1 KGHSH, CDR2 LQKENI. Germline trimming cut 3 bases from V and 6 bases from J; bases unmatched to any gene: 5. The CDR3 DNA follows: TGTGCCAGCTCACCGGGACAGGGGCGCCCCAATGAGCAGTTCTTC. It is translated as CASSPGQGRPNEQFF.

The chain is built from TRBV6-6 and TRBJ1-5; 9 nucleotides align to TRBD1. Germline trimming cut 9 bases from V and 11 bases from J; bases unmatched to any gene: 8. The germline V gene encodes CDR1 MNHNY and CDR2 SVGAGI (reference sequence). The CDR3 is made up of 12 amino acids. CDR3 DNA: TGTGCCAGTAGGACAGGGGTTTTATCCCAGCATTTT. As protein: CASRTGVLSQHF.

This rearrangement joins TRBV5-1 to TRBJ2-3, with 7 bases lining up with TRBD1. CDR3 length equals 12 residues. Germline V gene data show CDR1 as SGHRS and CDR2 as YFSETQ. J lost 6 bases, V lost 5 bases, and 3 bases had no gene match. The chain's CDR3 is CASREGADTQYF. Written as DNA, the CDR3 is TGCGCCAGCAGAGAGGGGGCGGATACGCAGTATTTT.

This chain links TRBV5-1 with TRBJ1-6; D gene unclear. V dropped 4 bases and J dropped 8 bases, with 16 bases sitting between them. The CDR3 is 15 residues long. Germline loops: CDR1 SGHRS, CDR2 YFSETQ. CDR3 nucleotides: TGCGCCAGCAGCCCCGGCAACGGGAGGGATTCACCCCTCCACTTT. Protein: CASSPGNGRDSPLHF.

This clone was observed a handful of times. CDR3 sequence reads: CASSAAPTGLETQYF. The CDR3 coding sequence is TGTGCCAGCAGCGCCGCCCCGACAGGGTTGGAGACCCAGTACTTC. The chain is built from TRBV9 and TRBJ2-5; 7 bases are a match to TRBD1. V trimming: 3 bases; J trimming: 5 bases; junction bases outside the gene matches: 10. The germline CDR1 and CDR2 sequences are SGDLS and YYNGEE. The CDR3 runs to 15 residues.

This clone was seen more than once but under ten times. The chain combines TRBV25-1 with TRBJ1-2; unclear D gene. In germline, CDR1 is MGHDK, CDR2 SYGVNS. CDR3 length: 11 amino acids. Trimming cost V 0 bases and J 7 bases, with 3 bases left between them. The CDR3 loop is CASSEYGGYTF. The CDR3 coding sequence is TGTGCCAGCAGTGAATACGGTGGCTACACCTTC.

V gene TRBV13 combines with J gene TRBJ2-7, with no clear D. Germline CDR1 is PRHDT and CDR2 is FYEKMQ (reference sequence). The CDR3 is 14 amino acids. Trimming shortened V by 3 bases and J by 2 bases, and 11 bases separated the two germline ends. CDR3 DNA sequence: TGTGCCAGCAGCTTGTCCAGGCCGGCCTACGAGCAGTACTTC. Its protein product is CASSLSRPAYEQYF.

Only a few counts were recorded for this clone. The rearrangement uses TRBV7-9 and TRBJ1-2; D is unresolved. CDR1 is SEHNR, CDR2 FQNEAQ, per germline (reference sequence). The CDR3 has 11 amino acids. Trimming left V 5 bases short and J 10 bases short, with 11 bases between. The CDR3 here is CASSKAVDYTF. In DNA form, the CDR3 reads TGTGCCAGCAGCAAAGCTGTCGACTACACCTTC.

A few counts support this clone. The rearrangement uses TRBV29-1 and TRBJ2-7; the match to TRBD1 covers 9 bases. There are 11 residues in the CDR3. J was trimmed by 6 bases and V by 6 bases; bases with no gene match: 3. Germline V gene data show CDR1 as SQVTM and CDR2 as ANQGSEA. CDR3 sequence reads: CSVGQGSEQYF. The CDR3 DNA is TGCAGCGTGGGACAGGGATCCGAGCAGTACTTC.

There are a few counts of this clone. The rearrangement uses TRBV7-9 and TRBJ1-1; the D is unclear. V lost 5 bases to trimming and J lost 3 bases, with 16 bases between them. CDR3 length equals 15 residues. Germline CDR1 and CDR2: SEHNR and FQNEAQ (reference sequence). Here the CDR3 DNA reads TGTGCCAGCAGCCCCTCGGGAACCGGGCACACTGAAGCTTTCTTT. It translates to CASSPSGTGHTEAFF.

In this sample, this clone turned up a few times. The chain links TRBV7-3 to TRBJ2-2; no clear D gene. In germline, CDR1 is SGHTA, CDR2 FQGTGA. V lost 4 bases, J lost 6 bases, and 9 bases lay in between. This CDR3 has 13 amino acids. The CDR3 region is CASSSDMSGELFF. The CDR3 DNA sequence: TGTGCCAGCAGCTCTGACATGTCCGGGGAGCTGTTTTTT.

V usage is TRBV7-2 and J usage is TRBJ2-1; 8 bases map to TRBD1. There are 14 residues in the CDR3. CDR1 and CDR2 from the germline V gene are SGHTA and FQGNSA. Trimming cost V 5 bases and J 8 bases; bases outside gene matches: 8. The CDR3 sequence is CASSLPQGADEQFF. CDR3 DNA: TGTGCCAGCAGCCTACCTCAGGGGGCGGATGAGCAGTTCTTC.

CDR3 in amino acids: CASSLVSAGNYGYTF. The DNA for the CDR3 is TGTGCCAGCAGCTTAGTATCTGCAGGGAACTATGGCTACACCTTC. The chain couples TRBV11-2 to TRBJ1-2; perhaps TRBD1 as D (5 bases). CDR3 length equals 15 residues. The V end was cut by 1 base, the J end by 2 bases, with 11 bases between. In germline, CDR1 is SGHAT, CDR2 FQNNGV.

V usage is TRBV21-1 and J usage is TRBJ2-7; no check of the table's D call, TRBD2, against the DNA was made. TRBV21-1 is a pseudogene locus. This CDR3 is built from 14 residues. CDR3 sequence reads: CASSGGGTGYEQYF. CDR3 nucleotides: TGTGCCAGCAGCGGAGGAGGGACGGGCTACGAGCAGTACTTC.